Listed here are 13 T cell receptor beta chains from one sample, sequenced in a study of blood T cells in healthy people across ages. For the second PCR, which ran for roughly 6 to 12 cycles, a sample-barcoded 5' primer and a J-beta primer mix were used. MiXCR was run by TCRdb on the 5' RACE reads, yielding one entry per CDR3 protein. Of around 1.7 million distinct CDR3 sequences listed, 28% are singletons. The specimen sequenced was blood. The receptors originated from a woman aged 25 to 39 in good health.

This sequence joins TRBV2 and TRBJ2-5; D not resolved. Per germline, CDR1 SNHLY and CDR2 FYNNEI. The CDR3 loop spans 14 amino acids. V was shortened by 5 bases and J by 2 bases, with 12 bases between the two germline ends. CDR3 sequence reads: CASSRLDTQETQYF. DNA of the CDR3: TGTGCCAGCAGTAGACTCGACACTCAAGAGACCCAGTACTTC.

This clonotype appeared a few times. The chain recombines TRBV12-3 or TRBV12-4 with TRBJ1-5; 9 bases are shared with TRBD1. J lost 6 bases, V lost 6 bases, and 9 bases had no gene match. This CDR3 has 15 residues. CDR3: CASSFGQGWGQPQHF. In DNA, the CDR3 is TGTGCCAGCAGCTTTGGACAGGGGTGGGGTCAGCCCCAGCATTTT.

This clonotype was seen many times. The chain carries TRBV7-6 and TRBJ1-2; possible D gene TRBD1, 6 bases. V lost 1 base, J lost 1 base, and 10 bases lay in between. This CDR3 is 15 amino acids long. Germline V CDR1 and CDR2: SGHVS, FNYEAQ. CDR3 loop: CASSLEQGSNYGYTF. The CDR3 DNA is TGTGCCAGCAGCTTAGAACAGGGTAGTAACTATGGCTACACCTTC.

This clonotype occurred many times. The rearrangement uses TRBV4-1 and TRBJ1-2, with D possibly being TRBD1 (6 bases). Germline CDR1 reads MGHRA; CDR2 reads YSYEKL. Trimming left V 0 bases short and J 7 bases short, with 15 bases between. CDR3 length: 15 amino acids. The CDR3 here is CASSQEPTGLRGYTF. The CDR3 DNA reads TGCGCCAGCAGCCAAGAACCTACAGGGTTACGTGGCTACACCTTC.

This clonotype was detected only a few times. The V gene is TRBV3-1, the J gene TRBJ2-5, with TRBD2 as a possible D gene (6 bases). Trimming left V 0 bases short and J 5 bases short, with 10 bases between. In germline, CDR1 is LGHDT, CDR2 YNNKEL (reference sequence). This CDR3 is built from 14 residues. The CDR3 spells CASSQDIGGETQYF. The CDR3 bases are TGTGCCAGCAGCCAAGATATTGGGGGGGAGACCCAGTACTTC.

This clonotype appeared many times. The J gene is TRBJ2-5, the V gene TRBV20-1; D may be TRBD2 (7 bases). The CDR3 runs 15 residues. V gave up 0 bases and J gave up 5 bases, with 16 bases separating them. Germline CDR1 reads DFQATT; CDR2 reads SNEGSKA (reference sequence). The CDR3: CSAREGGLGSETQYF. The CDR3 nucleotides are TGCAGTGCTAGAGAGGGGGGGCTCGGTTCTGAGACCCAGTACTTC.

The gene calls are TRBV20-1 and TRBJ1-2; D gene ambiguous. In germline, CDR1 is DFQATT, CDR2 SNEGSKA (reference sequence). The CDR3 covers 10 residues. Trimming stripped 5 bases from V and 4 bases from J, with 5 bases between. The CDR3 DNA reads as TGCAGTGCTGCGGTCTATGGCTACACCTTC. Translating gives CSAAVYGYTF.

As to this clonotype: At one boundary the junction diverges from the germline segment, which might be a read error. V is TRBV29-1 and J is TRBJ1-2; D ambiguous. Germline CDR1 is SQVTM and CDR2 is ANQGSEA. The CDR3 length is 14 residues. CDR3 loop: CSVEIGPRNYDYTF. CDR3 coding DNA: TGCAGCGTTGAGATAGGGCCCAGGAACTATGACTACACCTTC.

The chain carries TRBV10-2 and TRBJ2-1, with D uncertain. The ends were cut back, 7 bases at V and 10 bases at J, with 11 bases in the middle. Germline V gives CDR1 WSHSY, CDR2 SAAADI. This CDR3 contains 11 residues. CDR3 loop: CASTDFREQFF. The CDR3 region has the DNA TGCGCCAGCACGGATTTTAGGGAGCAGTTCTTC.

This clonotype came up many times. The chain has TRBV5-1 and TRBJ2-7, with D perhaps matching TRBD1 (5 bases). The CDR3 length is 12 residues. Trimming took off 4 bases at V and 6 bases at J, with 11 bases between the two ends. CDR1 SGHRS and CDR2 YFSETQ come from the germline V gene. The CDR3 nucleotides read TGCGCCAGCAGCGGGGTAGGGGTCGAGCAGTACTTC. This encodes CASSGVGVEQYF.

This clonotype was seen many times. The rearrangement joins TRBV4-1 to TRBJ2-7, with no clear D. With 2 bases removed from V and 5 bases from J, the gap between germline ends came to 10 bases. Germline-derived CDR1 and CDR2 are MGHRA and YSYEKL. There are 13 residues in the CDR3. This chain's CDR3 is CASSQLGRDEQYF. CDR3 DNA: TGCGCCAGCAGCCAACTTGGACGAGACGAGCAGTACTTC.

The CDR3 loop reads CASSGLGDEQYF. CDR3 coding DNA: TGTGCCAGCAGTGGACTGGGTGACGAGCAGTACTTC. The rearrangement uses TRBV2 and TRBJ2-5; D remains unclear. TRBJ2-7 matches the DNA end more closely, so the J call is doubtful. Looked up from germline, CDR1 is SNHLY and CDR2 is FYNNEI. This CDR3 comprises 12 residues.

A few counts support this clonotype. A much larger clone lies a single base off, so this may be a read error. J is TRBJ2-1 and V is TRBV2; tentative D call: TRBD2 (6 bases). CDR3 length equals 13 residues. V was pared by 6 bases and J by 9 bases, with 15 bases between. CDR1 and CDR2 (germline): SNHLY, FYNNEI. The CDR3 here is CASRDRELGEQFF. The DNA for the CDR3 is TGTGCCAGCAGGGATCGGGAGTTGGGTGAGCAGTTCTTC. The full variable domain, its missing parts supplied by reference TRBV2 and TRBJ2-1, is EPEVTQTPSHQVTQMGQEVILRCVPISNHLYFYWYRQILGQKVEFLVSFYNNEISEKSEIFDDQFSVERPDGSNFTLKIRSTKLEDSAMYFCASRDRELGEQFFGPGTRLTVL.